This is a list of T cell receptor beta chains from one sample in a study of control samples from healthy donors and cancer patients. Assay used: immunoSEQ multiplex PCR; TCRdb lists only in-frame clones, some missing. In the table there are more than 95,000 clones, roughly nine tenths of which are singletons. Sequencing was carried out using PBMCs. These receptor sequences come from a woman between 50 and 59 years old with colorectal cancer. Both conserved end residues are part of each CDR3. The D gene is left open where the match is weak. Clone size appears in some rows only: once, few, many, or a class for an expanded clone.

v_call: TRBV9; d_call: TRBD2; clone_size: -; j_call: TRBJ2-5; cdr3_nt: TGTGCCAGCAGCGTAGATGCACTAGCGGGGTCCGAGACCCAGTACTTC; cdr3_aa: CASSVDALAGSETQYF
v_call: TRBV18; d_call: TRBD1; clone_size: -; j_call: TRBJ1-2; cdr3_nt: TGTGCCAGCTCAACCTCCGACAGGGTGGGCTATGGCTACACCTTC; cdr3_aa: CASSTSDRVGYGYTF
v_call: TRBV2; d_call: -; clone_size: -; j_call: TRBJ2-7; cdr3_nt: TGTGCCAGCAGTGTTGACTACGGGGACGAGCAGTACTTC; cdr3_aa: CASSVDYGDEQYF
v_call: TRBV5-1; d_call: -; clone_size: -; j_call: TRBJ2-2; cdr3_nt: TGCGCCAGCAGCTCCCGGGACACCGGGGAGCTGTTTTTT; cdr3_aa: CASSSRDTGELFF
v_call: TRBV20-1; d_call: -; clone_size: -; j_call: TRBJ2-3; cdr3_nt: TGCAGTGGGCAAGCAGATACGCAGTATTTT; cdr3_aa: CSGQADTQYF
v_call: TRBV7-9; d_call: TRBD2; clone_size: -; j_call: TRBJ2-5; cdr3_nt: TGTGCCAGCAGCCGGGGGGGAGAGACCCAGTACTTC; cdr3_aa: CASSRGGETQYF
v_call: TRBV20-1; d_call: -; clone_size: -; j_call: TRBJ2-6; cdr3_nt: TGCAGTGCTAGTAACCTGTTGCGATCTGGGGCCAACGTCCTGACTTTC; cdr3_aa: CSASNLLRSGANVLTF
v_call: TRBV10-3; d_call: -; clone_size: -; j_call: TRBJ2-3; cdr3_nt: TGTGCCATCAGTGCCGGTGGGACAGATACGCAGTATTTT; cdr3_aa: CAISAGGTDTQYF
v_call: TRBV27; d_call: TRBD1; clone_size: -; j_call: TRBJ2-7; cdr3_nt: TGTGCCAGCAGTTACCGGACAGGGGGCCAGGAGCAGTACTTC; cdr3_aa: CASSYRTGGQEQYF
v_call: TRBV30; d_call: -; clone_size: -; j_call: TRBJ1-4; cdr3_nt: TGTGCCTGGAGTTTACGTGTTTCTGAAAAACTGTTTTTT; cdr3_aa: CAWSLRVSEKLFF
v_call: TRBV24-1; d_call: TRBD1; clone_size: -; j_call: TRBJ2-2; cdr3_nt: TGTGCCACCAGTGAGTCCGGGACAGGGCGTACCGGGGAGCTGTTTTTT; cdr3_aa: CATSESGTGRTGELFF
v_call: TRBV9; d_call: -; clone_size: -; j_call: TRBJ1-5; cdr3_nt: TGTGCCAGCAGCGTAGGGCCAGAGAAGGGTCAGCCCCAGCATTTT; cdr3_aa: CASSVGPEKGQPQHF
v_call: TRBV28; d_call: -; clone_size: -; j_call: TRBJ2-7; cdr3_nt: TGTGCCAGCAGTCCCACCAGCTCCTACGAGCAGTACTTC; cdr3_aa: CASSPTSSYEQYF
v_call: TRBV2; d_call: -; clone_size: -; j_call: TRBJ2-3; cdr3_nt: TGTGCCAGCAGTGAAGCGGGGCCAGATACGCAGTATTTT; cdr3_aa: CASSEAGPDTQYF
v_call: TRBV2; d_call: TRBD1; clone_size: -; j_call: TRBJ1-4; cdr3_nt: TGTGCCATGCTTGGTGGGACAGGGGCTGAAAAACTGTTTTTT; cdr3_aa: CAMLGGTGAEKLFF
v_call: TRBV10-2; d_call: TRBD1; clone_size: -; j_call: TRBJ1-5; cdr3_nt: TGCGCCAGCAGCAGGACAGGGGATCAGCCCCAGCATTTT; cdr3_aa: CASSRTGDQPQHF
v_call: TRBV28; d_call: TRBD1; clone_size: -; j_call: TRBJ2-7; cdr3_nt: TGTGCCAGCAGTTTAAAGGGACAGGGGGCGCAGCAGTACTTC; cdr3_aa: CASSLKGQGAQQYF
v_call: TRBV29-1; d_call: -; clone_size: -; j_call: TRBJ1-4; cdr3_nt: TGCAGCTGCCAGTTGGGCGAAAAACTGTTTTTT; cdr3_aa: CSCQLGEKLFF
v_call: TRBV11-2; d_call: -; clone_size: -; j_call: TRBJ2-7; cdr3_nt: TGTGCCAGCAGCTTAGATCTAGTTGACTACGAGCAGTACTTC; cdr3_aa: CASSLDLVDYEQYF
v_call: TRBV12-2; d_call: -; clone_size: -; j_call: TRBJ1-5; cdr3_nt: TGTGCAAGTCGCAGGAGGACAGGGATTAGCAATCAGCCCCAGCATTTT; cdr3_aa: CASRRRTGISNQPQHF
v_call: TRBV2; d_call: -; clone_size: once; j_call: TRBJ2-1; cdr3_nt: TGTGCCAGCACCCCAAGGGGTAACAATGAGCAGTTCTTC; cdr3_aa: CASTPRGNNEQFF
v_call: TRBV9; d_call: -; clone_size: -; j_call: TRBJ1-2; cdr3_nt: TGTGCCAGCAGCGTAGGCAGACAACCTAACTATGGCTACACCTTC; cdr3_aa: CASSVGRQPNYGYTF
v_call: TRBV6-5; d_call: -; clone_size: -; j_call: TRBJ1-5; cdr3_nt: TGTGCCAGCAGTTACCGCAGCAATCAGCCCCAGCATTTT; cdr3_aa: CASSYRSNQPQHF
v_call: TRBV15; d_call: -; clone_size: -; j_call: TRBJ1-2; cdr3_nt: TGTGCCACCAGCAGAGACGTTGACGGGAACTATGGCTACACCTTC; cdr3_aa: CATSRDVDGNYGYTF
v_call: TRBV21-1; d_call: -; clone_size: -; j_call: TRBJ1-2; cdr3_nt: TGTGCCAGCAGCAAAAGGGGGAGGGTGTCCTACACCTTC; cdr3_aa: CASSKRGRVSYTF
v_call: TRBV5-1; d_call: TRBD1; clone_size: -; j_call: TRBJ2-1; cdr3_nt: TGCGCCAGCTTATCCGGGACAGGGGGTATGAATGAGCAGTTCTTC; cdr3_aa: CASLSGTGGMNEQFF
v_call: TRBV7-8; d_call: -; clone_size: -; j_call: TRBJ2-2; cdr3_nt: TGTGCCAGCAGCTTCAAGGACTACACCGGGGAGCTGTTTTTT; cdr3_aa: CASSFKDYTGELFF
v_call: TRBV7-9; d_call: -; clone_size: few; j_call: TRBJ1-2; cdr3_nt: TGTGCCAGCAGCTTAGCCGGGGGATCTGGCTACACCTTC; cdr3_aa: CASSLAGGSGYTF
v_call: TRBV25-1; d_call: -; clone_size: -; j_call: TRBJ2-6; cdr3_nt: TGTGCCAGCAGTGATTTGGGGACTGGGGCCAACGTCCTGACTTTC; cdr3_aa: CASSDLGTGANVLTF
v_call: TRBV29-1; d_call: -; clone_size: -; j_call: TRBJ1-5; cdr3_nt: TGCAGCGGGGTGGACCAGGGGATCAGCAATCAGCCCCAGCATTTT; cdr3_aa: CSGVDQGISNQPQHF
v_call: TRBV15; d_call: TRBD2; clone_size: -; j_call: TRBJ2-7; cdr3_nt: TGTGCCACCAGCAGAGACCGGGAGGGTTCCTACGAGCAGTACTTC; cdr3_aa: CATSRDREGSYEQYF
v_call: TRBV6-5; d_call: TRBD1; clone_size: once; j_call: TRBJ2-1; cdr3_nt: TGTGCCAGCAGTTATTTAGGGGGCGCTTCCAATGAGCAGTTCTTC; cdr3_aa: CASSYLGGASNEQFF
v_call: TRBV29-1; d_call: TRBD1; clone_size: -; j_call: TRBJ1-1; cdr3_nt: TGCAGCGTTGAACCCGGGACAGGTGAAGCTTTCTTT; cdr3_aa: CSVEPGTGEAFF
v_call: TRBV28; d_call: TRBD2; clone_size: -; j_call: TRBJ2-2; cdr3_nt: TGTGCCAGCAGTCTAGCGGGAGTTGGCACCGGGGAGCTGTTTTTT; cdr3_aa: CASSLAGVGTGELFF
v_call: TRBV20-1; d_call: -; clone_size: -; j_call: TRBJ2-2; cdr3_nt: TGCAGTGCTAGTAGGGGGGATTGGGGCACCGGGGAGCTGTTTTTT; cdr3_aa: CSASRGDWGTGELFF
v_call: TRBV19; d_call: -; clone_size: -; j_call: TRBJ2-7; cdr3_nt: TGTGCCAGTAGCTGGGGCGCGAGAGACGAGCAGTACTTC; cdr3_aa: CASSWGARDEQYF
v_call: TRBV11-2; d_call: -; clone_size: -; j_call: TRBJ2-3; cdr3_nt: TGTGCCAGCAGCCTCAACGCAGATACGCAGTATTTT; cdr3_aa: CASSLNADTQYF
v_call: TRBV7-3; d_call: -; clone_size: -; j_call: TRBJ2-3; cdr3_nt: TGTGCCAGCAGCTTAGACAGCACAGATACGCAGTATTTT; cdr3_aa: CASSLDSTDTQYF
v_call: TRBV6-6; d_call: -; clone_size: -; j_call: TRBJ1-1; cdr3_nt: TGTGCCAGCAGTTACTCGAGCGGGGGGCCGGCTTTCTTT; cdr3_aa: CASSYSSGGPAFF
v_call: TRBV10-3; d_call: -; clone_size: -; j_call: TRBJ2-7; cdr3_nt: TGTGCCATCCCGAGGAAGGGGCTGGCAGGAGGTTACTGGAGCGAGCAGTACTTC; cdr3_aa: CAIPRKGLAGGYWSEQYF
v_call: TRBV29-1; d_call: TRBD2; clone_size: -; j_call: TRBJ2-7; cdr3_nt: TGCAGCGTCGGGACTAGCGGGGGTTACGAGCAGTACTTC; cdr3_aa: CSVGTSGGYEQYF